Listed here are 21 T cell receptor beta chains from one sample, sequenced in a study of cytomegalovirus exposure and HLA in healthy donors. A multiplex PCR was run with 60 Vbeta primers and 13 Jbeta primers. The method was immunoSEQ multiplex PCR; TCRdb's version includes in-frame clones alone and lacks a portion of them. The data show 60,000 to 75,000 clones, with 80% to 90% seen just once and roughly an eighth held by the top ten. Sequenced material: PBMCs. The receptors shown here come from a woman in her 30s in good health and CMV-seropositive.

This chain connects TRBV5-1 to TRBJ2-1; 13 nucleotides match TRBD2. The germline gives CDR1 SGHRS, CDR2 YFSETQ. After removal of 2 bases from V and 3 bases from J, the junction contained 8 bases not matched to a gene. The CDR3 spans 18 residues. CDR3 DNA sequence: TGCGCCAGCAGCTTAGGACTAGCGGGAGTAACAATCTACAATGAGCAGTTCTTC. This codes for CASSLGLAGVTIYNEQFF.

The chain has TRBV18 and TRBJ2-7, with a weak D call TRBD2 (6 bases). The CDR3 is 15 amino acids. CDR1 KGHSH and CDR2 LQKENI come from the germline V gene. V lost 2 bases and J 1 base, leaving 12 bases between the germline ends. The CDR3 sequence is CASSPRAGPSYEQYF. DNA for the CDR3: TGTGCCAGCTCACCAAGGGCGGGGCCTTCCTACGAGCAGTACTTC.

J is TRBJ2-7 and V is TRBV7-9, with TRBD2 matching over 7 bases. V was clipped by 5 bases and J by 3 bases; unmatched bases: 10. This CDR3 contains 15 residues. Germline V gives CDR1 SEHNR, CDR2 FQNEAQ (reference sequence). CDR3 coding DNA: TGTGCCAGCAGCAAATACGGACTAGGGTACTACGAGCAGTACTTC. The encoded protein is CASSKYGLGYYEQYF.

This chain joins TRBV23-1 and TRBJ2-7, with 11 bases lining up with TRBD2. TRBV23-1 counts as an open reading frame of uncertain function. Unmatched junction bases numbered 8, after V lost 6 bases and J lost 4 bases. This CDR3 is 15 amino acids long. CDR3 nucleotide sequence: TGCGCCAGCAGCCTACCGGGACTAGCGGCTTACGAGCAGTACTTC. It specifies CASSLPGLAAYEQYF.

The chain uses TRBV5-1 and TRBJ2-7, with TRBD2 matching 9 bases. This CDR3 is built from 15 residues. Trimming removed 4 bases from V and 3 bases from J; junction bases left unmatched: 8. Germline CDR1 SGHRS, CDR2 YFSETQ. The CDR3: CASSTTSGFNYEQYF. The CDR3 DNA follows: TGCGCCAGCAGCACCACTAGCGGGTTTAACTACGAGCAGTACTTC.

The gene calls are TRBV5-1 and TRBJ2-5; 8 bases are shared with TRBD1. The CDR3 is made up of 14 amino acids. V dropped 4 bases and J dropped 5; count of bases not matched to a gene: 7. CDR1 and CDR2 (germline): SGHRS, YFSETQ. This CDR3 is CASSLSGGRETQYF. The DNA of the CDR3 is TGCGCCAGCAGCCTATCAGGGGGCCGGGAGACCCAGTACTTC.

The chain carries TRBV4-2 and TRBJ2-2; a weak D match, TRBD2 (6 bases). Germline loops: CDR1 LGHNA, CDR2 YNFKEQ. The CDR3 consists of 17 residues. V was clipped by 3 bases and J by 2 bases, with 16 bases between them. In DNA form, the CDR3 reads TGTGCCAGCAGCCAGGACGCCGGGACTTCTAACACCGGGGAGCTGTTTTTT. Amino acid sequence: CASSQDAGTSNTGELFF.

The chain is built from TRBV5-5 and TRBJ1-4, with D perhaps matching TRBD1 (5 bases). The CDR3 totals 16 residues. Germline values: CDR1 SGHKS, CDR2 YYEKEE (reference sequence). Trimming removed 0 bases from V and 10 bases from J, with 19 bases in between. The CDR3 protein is CASSLVAGAGLGKLFF. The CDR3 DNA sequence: TGTGCCAGCAGCTTGGTGGCGGGAGCAGGGTTAGGAAAACTGTTTTTT.

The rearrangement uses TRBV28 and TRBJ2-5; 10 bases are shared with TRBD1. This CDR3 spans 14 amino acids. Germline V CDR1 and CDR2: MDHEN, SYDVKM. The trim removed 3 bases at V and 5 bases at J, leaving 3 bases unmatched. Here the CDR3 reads CASSLDRGTETQYF. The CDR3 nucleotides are TGTGCCAGCAGTTTGGACAGGGGGACGGAGACCCAGTACTTC.

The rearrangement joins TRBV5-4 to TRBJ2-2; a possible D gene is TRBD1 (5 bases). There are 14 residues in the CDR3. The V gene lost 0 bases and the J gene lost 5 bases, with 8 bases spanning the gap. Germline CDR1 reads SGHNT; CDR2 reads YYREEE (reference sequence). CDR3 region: CASSLEPGTGELFF. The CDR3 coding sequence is TGTGCCAGCAGCTTGGAGCCAGGGACCGGGGAGCTGTTTTTT.

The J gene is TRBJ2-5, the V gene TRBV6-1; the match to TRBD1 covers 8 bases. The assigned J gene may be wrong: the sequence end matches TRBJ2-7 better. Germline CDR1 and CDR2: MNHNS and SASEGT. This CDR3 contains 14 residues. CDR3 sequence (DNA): TGTGCCAGCACTACGGACAGGGAGACCCTCGAGCAGTACTTC. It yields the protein CASTTDRETLEQYF.

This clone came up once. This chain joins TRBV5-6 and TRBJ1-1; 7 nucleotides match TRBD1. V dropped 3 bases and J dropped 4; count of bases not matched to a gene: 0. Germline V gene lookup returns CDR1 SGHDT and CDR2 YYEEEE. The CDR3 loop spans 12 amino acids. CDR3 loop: CASSSGGTEAFF. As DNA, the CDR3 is TGTGCCAGCAGCTCAGGGGGCACTGAAGCTTTCTTT.

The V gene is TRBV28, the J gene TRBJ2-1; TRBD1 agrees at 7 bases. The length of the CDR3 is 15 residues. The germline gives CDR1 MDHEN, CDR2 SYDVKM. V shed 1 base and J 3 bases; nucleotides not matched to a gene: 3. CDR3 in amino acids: CASSLSPGGYNEQFF. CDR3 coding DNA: TGTGCCAGCAGTTTATCACCAGGGGGCTACAATGAGCAGTTCTTC.

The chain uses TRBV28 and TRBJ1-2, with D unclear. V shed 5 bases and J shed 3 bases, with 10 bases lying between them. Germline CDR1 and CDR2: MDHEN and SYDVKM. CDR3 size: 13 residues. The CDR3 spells CASSLREDYGYTF. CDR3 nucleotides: TGTGCCAGCAGTCTACGGGAGGACTATGGCTACACCTTC.

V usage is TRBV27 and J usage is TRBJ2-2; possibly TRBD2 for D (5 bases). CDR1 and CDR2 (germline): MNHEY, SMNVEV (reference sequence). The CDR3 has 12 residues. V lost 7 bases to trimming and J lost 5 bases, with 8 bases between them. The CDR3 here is CASNRGTGELFF. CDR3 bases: TGTGCCAGCAACCGGGGAACCGGGGAGCTGTTTTTT.

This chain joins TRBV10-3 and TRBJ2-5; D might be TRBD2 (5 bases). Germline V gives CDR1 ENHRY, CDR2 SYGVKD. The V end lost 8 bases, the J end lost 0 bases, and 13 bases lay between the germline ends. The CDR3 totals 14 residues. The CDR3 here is CAIRASRNQETQYF. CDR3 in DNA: TGTGCCATCCGGGCTAGCCGAAACCAAGAGACCCAGTACTTC.

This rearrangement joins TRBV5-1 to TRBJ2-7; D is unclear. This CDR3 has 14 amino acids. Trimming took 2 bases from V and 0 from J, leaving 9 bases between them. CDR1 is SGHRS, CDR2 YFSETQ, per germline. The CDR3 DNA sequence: TGCGCCAGCAGCTTAATCGGCGGCTCCTACGAGCAGTACTTC. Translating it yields CASSLIGGSYEQYF.

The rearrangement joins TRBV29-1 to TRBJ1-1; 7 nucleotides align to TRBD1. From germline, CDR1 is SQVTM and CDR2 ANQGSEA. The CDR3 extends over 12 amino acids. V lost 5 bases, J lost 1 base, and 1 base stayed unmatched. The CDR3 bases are TGCAGCGTTAGACAGGGGAACACTGAAGCTTTCTTT. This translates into CSVRQGNTEAFF.

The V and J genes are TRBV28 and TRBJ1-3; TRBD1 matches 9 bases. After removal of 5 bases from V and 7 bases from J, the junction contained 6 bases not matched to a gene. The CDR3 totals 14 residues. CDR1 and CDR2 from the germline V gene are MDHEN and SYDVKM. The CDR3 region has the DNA TGTGCCAGCAGTCGGGACAGGGAAGTCAACACCATATATTTT. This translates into CASSRDREVNTIYF.

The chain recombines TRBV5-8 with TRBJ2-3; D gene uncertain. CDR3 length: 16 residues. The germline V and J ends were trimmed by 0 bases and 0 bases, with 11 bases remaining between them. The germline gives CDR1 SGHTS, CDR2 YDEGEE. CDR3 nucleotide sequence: TGTGCCAGCAGCTTGGGCGGATCTTCTAGCACAGATACGCAGTATTTT. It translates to CASSLGGSSSTDTQYF.

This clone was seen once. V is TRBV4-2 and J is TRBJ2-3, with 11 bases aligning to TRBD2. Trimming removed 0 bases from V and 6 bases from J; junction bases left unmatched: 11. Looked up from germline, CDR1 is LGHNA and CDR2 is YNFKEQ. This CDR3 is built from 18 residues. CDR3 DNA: TGTGCCAGCAGCCAAGAGGAAGCGGGACTAGCGGCGAGTGATACGCAGTATTTT. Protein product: CASSQEEAGLAASDTQYF.